Listed below are T cell receptor beta chains from one sample, sequenced in a study of identical twins. TCRdb recomputed calls from the 5' RACE reads with MiXCR, one row per CDR3 protein. Among 450,000 or so distinct CDR3 sequences listed, 20% to 25% were seen once. These data were likewise used in another study, on T cells expressing NK-cell markers.

Sequenced input: CD4+ T cells sorted from blood. These receptors all stem from a young woman in good health. Both conserved end residues are part of each CDR3. D genes are given only for firm matches. Not all rows give a size; the values are once, few, many and, for expanded clones, a class.

clone_size: NA; v_call: TRBV29-1; j_call: TRBJ1-1; d_call: NA; cdr3_nt: TGCAGCGTTGTTCGGGGGGCAGGCACTGAAGCTTTCTTT; cdr3_aa: CSVVRGAGTEAFF
clone_size: NA; v_call: TRBV30; j_call: TRBJ2-7; d_call: NA; cdr3_nt: TGTGCCTGGAGTGTACAGGGCAGGGATCCCTACGAGCAGTACTTC; cdr3_aa: CAWSVQGRDPYEQYF
clone_size: few; v_call: TRBV3-1; j_call: TRBJ2-1; d_call: TRBD2; cdr3_nt: TGTGCCAGCAGCAGACTAGCGGGGGACGACAATGAGCAGTTCTTC; cdr3_aa: CASSRLAGDDNEQFF
clone_size: few; v_call: TRBV29-1; j_call: TRBJ2-1; d_call: NA; cdr3_nt: TGCAGCGTTGAAGTAGCAGCCCCCAATGAGCAGTTCTTC; cdr3_aa: CSVEVAAPNEQFF
clone_size: NA; v_call: TRBV12-3/TRBV12-4; j_call: TRBJ2-7; d_call: NA; cdr3_nt: TGTGCCAGCAGCACACTTTCGTCCTACGAGCAGTACTTC; cdr3_aa: CASSTLSSYEQYF
clone_size: NA; v_call: TRBV20-1; j_call: TRBJ2-2; d_call: NA; cdr3_nt: TGCAGTGCTAGAGATCACAGGGTAGGGGGGGAGCTGTTTTTT; cdr3_aa: CSARDHRVGGELFF
clone_size: few; v_call: TRBV10-3; j_call: TRBJ2-3; d_call: TRBD2; cdr3_nt: TGTGCCACCAGGGAGGGACTAGCGACAGATACGCAGTATTTT; cdr3_aa: CATREGLATDTQYF
clone_size: NA; v_call: TRBV7-9; j_call: TRBJ2-6; d_call: TRBD1; cdr3_nt: TGTGCCAGCAGCTCGACAGGGGCTGGGGCCAACGTCCTGACTTTC; cdr3_aa: CASSSTGAGANVLTF
clone_size: NA; v_call: TRBV20-1; j_call: TRBJ2-2; d_call: NA; cdr3_nt: TGCAGTGCGTCCGGGACGGAGAACACCGGGGAGCTGTTTTTT; cdr3_aa: CSASGTENTGELFF
clone_size: many; v_call: TRBV20-1; j_call: TRBJ1-1; d_call: NA; cdr3_nt: TGCAGTGCCCCGGGAAGCGGGGCTGAAGCTTTCTTT; cdr3_aa: CSAPGSGAEAFF
clone_size: few; v_call: TRBV9; j_call: TRBJ1-6; d_call: NA; cdr3_nt: TGTGCCAGCAGCACCGCAGGTGGGAATTCACCCCTCCACTTT; cdr3_aa: CASSTAGGNSPLHF
clone_size: many; v_call: TRBV5-6; j_call: TRBJ2-1; d_call: TRBD2; cdr3_nt: TGTGCCAGCAGCCCCACCACCGGGACTACCTACAATGAGCAGTTCTTC; cdr3_aa: CASSPTTGTTYNEQFF
clone_size: many; v_call: TRBV12-3/TRBV12-4; j_call: TRBJ2-1; d_call: TRBD1; cdr3_nt: TGTGCCAGCAGTTTGGGCAGGGGGTCCTACAATGAGCAGTTCTTC; cdr3_aa: CASSLGRGSYNEQFF
clone_size: NA; v_call: TRBV3-1; j_call: TRBJ2-7; d_call: NA; cdr3_nt: TGTGCCAGCAGCCAAGACGGACGAGGACTACTCTACGAGCAGTACTTC; cdr3_aa: CASSQDGRGLLYEQYF
clone_size: NA; v_call: TRBV10-1; j_call: TRBJ2-1; d_call: TRBD1; cdr3_nt: TGCGCCAGCAGTTCACCGGGACAGGGGGCCGATGAGCAGTTCTTC; cdr3_aa: CASSSPGQGADEQFF
clone_size: few; v_call: TRBV5-1; j_call: TRBJ1-1; d_call: TRBD1; cdr3_nt: TGCGCCAGCAGCCAGACCCAGGGGGTAGGGGAAGCTTTCTTT; cdr3_aa: CASSQTQGVGEAFF
clone_size: NA; v_call: TRBV5-1; j_call: TRBJ2-6; d_call: TRBD1; cdr3_nt: TGCGCCAGCAGCTTGGAGAGACAGGGTCGGACCAACGTCCTGACTTTC; cdr3_aa: CASSLERQGRTNVLTF
clone_size: few; v_call: TRBV6-5; j_call: TRBJ2-7; d_call: NA; cdr3_nt: TGTGCCAGCAGTTACTCGATTCTGCCTCAAGACTTCGAGCAGTACTTC; cdr3_aa: CASSYSILPQDFEQYF
clone_size: NA; v_call: TRBV20-1; j_call: TRBJ2-5; d_call: NA; cdr3_nt: TGCAGTGCTAGGGGGACGTACCAAGAGACCCAGTACTTC; cdr3_aa: CSARGTYQETQYF
clone_size: NA; v_call: TRBV7-9; j_call: TRBJ2-1; d_call: NA; cdr3_nt: TGTGCCAGCAGCATTCTCTCGGGATCCGGATCCTACAATGAGCAGTTCTTC; cdr3_aa: CASSILSGSGSYNEQFF
clone_size: few; v_call: TRBV12-3/TRBV12-4; j_call: TRBJ2-4; d_call: NA; cdr3_nt: TGTGCCAGCAGTTTGGGGAGCGGACTAGCCAAAAACATTCAGTACTTC; cdr3_aa: CASSLGSGLAKNIQYF
clone_size: NA; v_call: TRBV7-2; j_call: TRBJ1-3; d_call: NA; cdr3_nt: TGTGCCAGCAGCCACAGGGAACGAACAGGAAACACCATATATTTT; cdr3_aa: CASSHRERTGNTIYF
clone_size: few; v_call: TRBV20-1; j_call: TRBJ2-7; d_call: NA; cdr3_nt: TGCAGTGCTACACGGACAGACGAGCAGTACTTC; cdr3_aa: CSATRTDEQYF
clone_size: few; v_call: TRBV11-2; j_call: TRBJ2-3; d_call: TRBD2; cdr3_nt: TGTGCCAGCAGCGACTGGACTAGCGGGAGACACACGCAGTATTTT; cdr3_aa: CASSDWTSGRHTQYF
clone_size: NA; v_call: TRBV30; j_call: TRBJ2-1; d_call: NA; cdr3_nt: TGTGCCTGGAGTTCCAAGGGCGATGAGCAGTTCTTC; cdr3_aa: CAWSSKGDEQFF
clone_size: few; v_call: TRBV12-3/TRBV12-4; j_call: TRBJ1-2; d_call: NA; cdr3_nt: TGTGCCAGCAGTCCGGGACGGGCGGACTATGGCTACACCTTC; cdr3_aa: CASSPGRADYGYTF